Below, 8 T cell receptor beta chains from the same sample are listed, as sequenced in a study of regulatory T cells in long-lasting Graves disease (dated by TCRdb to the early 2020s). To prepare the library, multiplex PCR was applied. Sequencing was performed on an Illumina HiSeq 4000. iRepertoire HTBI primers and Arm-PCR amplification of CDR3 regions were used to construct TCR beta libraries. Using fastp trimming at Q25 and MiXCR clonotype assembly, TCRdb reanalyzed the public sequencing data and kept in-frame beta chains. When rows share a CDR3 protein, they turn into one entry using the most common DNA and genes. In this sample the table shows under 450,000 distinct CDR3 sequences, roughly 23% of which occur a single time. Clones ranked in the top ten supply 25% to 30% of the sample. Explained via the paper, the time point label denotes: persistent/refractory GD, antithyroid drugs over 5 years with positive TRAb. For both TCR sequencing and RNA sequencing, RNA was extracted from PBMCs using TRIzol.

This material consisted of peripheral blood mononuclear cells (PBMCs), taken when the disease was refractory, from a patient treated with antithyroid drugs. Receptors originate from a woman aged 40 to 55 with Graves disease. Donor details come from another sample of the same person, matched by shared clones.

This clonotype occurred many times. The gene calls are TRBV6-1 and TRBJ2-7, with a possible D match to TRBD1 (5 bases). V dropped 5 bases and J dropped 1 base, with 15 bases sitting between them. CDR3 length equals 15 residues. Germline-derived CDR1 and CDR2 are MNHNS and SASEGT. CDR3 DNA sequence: TGTGCCAGCAGTAAGGGGCTTGGGATTTCCTACGAGCAGTACTTC. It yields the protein CASSKGLGISYEQYF.

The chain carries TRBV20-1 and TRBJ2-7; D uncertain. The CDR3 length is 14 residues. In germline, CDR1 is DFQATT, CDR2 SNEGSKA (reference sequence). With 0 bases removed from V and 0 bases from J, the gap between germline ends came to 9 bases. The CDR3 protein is CSARDSRISYEQYF. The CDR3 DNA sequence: TGCAGTGCTAGAGATTCCCGTATCTCCTACGAGCAGTACTTC.

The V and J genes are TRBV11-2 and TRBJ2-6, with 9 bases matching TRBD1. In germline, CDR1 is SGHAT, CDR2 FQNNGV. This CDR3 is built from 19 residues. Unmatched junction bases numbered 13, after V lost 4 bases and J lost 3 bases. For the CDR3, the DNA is TGTGCCAGCAGCTCGACCGGGACAGGGCTAGGTCATGGGGCCAACGTCCTGACTTTC. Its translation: CASSSTGTGLGHGANVLTF.

CDR3: CASSPWAGGMGNEQFF. The CDR3 DNA reads TGTGCCAGCAGCCCTTGGGCGGGAGGGATGGGCAATGAGCAGTTCTTC. This chain links TRBV7-2 with TRBJ2-1; 9 bases align to TRBD2. The V gene end was trimmed by 5 bases and the J gene end by 6 bases; junction bases not matched to a gene: 11. Germline assignment: CDR1 SGHTA and CDR2 FQGNSA. CDR3 length: 16 amino acids.

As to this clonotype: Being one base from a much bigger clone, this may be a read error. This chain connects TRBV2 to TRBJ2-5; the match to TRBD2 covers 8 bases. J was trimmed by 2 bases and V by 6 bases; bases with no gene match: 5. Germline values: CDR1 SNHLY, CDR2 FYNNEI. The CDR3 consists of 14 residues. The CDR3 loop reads CASSTLAAQETQYF. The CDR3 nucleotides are TGTGCCAGCAGCACACTAGCGGCACAAGAGACCCAGTACTTC.

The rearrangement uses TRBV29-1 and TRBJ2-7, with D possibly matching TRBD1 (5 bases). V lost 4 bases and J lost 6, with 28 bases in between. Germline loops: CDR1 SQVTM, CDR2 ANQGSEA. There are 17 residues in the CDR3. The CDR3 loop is CSVGWLGKDTRTCEQYF. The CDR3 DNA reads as TGCAGCGTTGGATGGTTGGGGAAGGACACAAGGACCTGCGAGCAGTACTTC.

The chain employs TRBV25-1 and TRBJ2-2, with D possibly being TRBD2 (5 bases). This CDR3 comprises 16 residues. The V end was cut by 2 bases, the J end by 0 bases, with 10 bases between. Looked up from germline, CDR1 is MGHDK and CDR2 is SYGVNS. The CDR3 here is CASSEEGGPNTGELFF. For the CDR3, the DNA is TGTGCCAGCAGTGAAGAGGGCGGGCCGAACACCGGGGAGCTGTTTTTT.

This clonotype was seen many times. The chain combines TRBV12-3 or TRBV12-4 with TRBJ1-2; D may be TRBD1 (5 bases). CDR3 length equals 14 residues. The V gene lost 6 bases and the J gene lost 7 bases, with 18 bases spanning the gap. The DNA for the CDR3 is TGTGCCAGCAGACCAGCCAGCGGGGGGGGTGGCTACACCTTC. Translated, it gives CASRPASGGGGYTF.